A single sample is the source of the 14 T cell receptor beta chains below, sequenced in a study of control samples from healthy donors and cancer patients (dated by TCRdb to about 2020). To prepare the library, the immunoSEQ multiplex PCR assay was applied. TCRdb carries this immuneACCESS record with in-frame sequences only. Its versions omit some clonotypes, under half of them owing to an unresolved V gene in the studies checked, with the rest unexplained. Across this sample there are around 190,000 clones, with 90% to 95% seen only once. The top ten hold more than 1.3% of the sample. The sequencing sample was made of blood. The receptors were gathered from a man aged 25 to 40 in good health.

The rearrangement links TRBV2 to TRBJ1-2; D might be TRBD1 (6 bases). This CDR3 spans 13 amino acids. The germline V gene has CDR1 SNHLY and CDR2 FYNNEI. V lost 5 bases and J lost 1, with 8 bases in between. The CDR3 DNA reads TGTGCCAGCAGTCGACAGGTTAACTATGGCTACACCTTC. Protein product: CASSRQVNYGYTF.

V usage is TRBV19 and J usage is TRBJ1-5, with a tentative D call TRBD1 (5 bases). CDR1 and CDR2 from the germline V gene are LNHDA and SQIVND (reference sequence). Trimming stripped 5 bases from V and 4 bases from J, with 12 bases between. This CDR3 is built from 14 residues. The CDR3 DNA is TGTGCCAGTAGTGCTGAGACAGCTAATCAGCCCCAGCATTTT. Protein: CASSAETANQPQHF. The whole variable domain, remainder taken from reference TRBV19 and TRBJ1-5, is DGGITQSPKYLFRKEGQNVTLSCEQNLNHDAMYWYRQDPGQGLRLIYYSQIVNDFQKGDIAEGYSVSREKKESFPLTVTSAQKNPTAFYLCASSAETANQPQHFGDGTRLSIL.

This sequence joins TRBV28 and TRBJ2-2; D is ambiguous. Between the trimmed V and J ends, which lost 3 bases and 6 bases, there was a span of 2 bases. The germline CDR1 and CDR2 sequences are MDHEN and SYDVKM. CDR3 size: 11 residues. The CDR3 DNA follows: TGTGCCAGCAGTTTTTCCGGGGAGCTGTTTTTT. This sequence encodes CASSFSGELFF.

This sequence joins TRBV6-5 and TRBJ1-1; TRBD1 might be the D (5 bases). CDR3 size: 11 residues. CDR1 MNHEY and CDR2 SVGAGI come from the germline V gene. Trimming left V 2 bases short and J 11 bases short, with 9 bases between. CDR3 sequence: CASSYGGMAFF. The CDR3 coding sequence is TGTGCCAGCAGTTACGGGGGGATGGCTTTCTTT.

The V call is TRBV27, the J call TRBJ1-1; D remains unclear. The CDR3 has 13 amino acids. Trimming pared 7 bases from V and 1 base from J, leaving 10 bases between. The germline CDR1 and CDR2 sequences are MNHEY and SMNVEV (reference sequence). This chain's CDR3 is CASNPRGNTEAFF. CDR3 coding DNA: TGTGCCAGCAACCCCAGAGGGAACACTGAAGCTTTCTTT.

The chain is built from TRBV4-2 and TRBJ2-6; TRBD2 agrees at 10 bases. This CDR3 has 20 amino acids. Germline CDR1 reads LGHNA; CDR2 reads YNFKEQ. The ends lost 5 bases at V and 4 bases at J; junction bases unmatched: 17. The CDR3 region is CASSTPPGLAGVYGANVLTF. DNA for the CDR3: TGTGCCAGCAGCACTCCTCCGGGGCTAGCGGGAGTGTACGGGGCCAACGTCCTGACTTTC.

The rearrangement links TRBV9 to TRBJ1-6, with a possible D match to TRBD1 (5 bases). V gave up 0 bases and J gave up 7 bases, with 8 bases separating them. Germline CDR1 reads SGDLS; CDR2 reads YYNGEE. CDR3 size: 14 residues. The CDR3 DNA reads as TGTGCCAGCAGCGTAGGGGGGGAGAATTCACCCCTCCACTTT. Its translation: CASSVGGENSPLHF.

This clone appeared a single time. The V call is TRBV28, the J call TRBJ2-3, with 14 bases aligning to TRBD2. Germline loops: CDR1 MDHEN, CDR2 SYDVKM. The CDR3 sequence is 18 residues long. The junction had 11 bases not matched to a gene; V was cut back by 5 bases and J by 4 bases. CDR3 region: CASSPGGTSGSRSDTQYF. The CDR3 DNA follows: TGTGCCAGCAGTCCGGGGGGGACTAGCGGGAGTAGGTCAGATACGCAGTATTTT.

The CDR3 is CASTGPRTDTQYF. As DNA, the CDR3 is TGTGCCAGCACTGGGCCCCGCACAGATACGCAGTATTTT. The chain recombines TRBV5-5 with TRBJ2-3; D unclear. V was trimmed by 6 bases and J by 1 base, leaving 9 bases between them. The CDR3 has 13 residues. Germline assignment: CDR1 SGHKS and CDR2 YYEKEE (reference sequence).

The V gene is TRBV2, the J gene TRBJ1-4; a possible D gene is TRBD1 (6 bases). CDR1 is SNHLY, CDR2 FYNNEI, per germline. Trimming left V 3 bases short and J 5 bases short, with 13 bases between. This CDR3 region has 15 residues. Written as DNA, the CDR3 is TGTGCCAGCAGTGAGCAGGGGTTTGGAAATGAAAAACTGTTTTTT. Its protein is CASSEQGFGNEKLFF. The full variable domain, its missing parts supplied by reference TRBV2 and TRBJ1-4, is EPEVTQTPSHQVTQMGQEVILRCVPISNHLYFYWYRQILGQKVEFLVSFYNNEISEKSEIFDDQFSVERPDGSNFTLKIRSTKLEDSAMYFCASSEQGFGNEKLFFGSGTQLSVL.

This sequence joins TRBV4-1 and TRBJ1-4; D perhaps matches TRBD1 (6 bases). This CDR3 has 15 residues. Germline V gene data show CDR1 as MGHRA and CDR2 as YSYEKL. Trimming pared 2 bases from V and 7 bases from J, leaving 14 bases between. The CDR3 nucleotides read TGCGCCAGCAGCCAACACAGGGCTTCGGGTGAAAAACTGTTTTTT. This codes for CASSQHRASGEKLFF.

The V gene is TRBV5-1, the J gene TRBJ2-5; D assignment may be TRBD1 or TRBD2 (5 bases each). This CDR3 region has 14 residues. Between the trimmed V and J ends, which lost 4 bases and 0 bases, there was a span of 10 bases. CDR1 SGHRS and CDR2 YFSETQ come from the germline V gene. CDR3 nucleotide sequence: TGCGCCAGCAGCCCGGGACGAAACCAAGAGACCCAGTACTTC. It is translated as CASSPGRNQETQYF.

The chain recombines TRBV14 with TRBJ1-1; 11 nucleotides agree with TRBD1. CDR1 SGHDN and CDR2 FVKESK come from the germline V gene. With V trimmed by 5 bases and J by 5 bases, 4 bases remained unmatched. CDR3 length: 14 amino acids. CDR3 DNA sequence: TGTGCCAGCAGCTCGGACAGGGGGCTAACTGAAGCTTTCTTT. Its protein product is CASSSDRGLTEAFF.

The chain carries TRBV28 and TRBJ1-2; D call uncertain. Trimming left V 3 bases short and J 1 base short, with 18 bases between. The CDR3 runs 17 residues. Germline assignment: CDR1 MDHEN and CDR2 SYDVKM. CDR3 in amino acids: CASSFLGNHANNYGYTF. The CDR3 coding sequence is TGTGCCAGCAGTTTCCTCGGGAACCACGCTAATAACTATGGCTACACCTTC.